This TCR beta chain was documented in a study of blood T cell repertoires in COVID-19. Recovered status applied to Cohort 3 donors who had two consecutive negative PCRs. It also applied to those with clearance or with symptom resolution. Profiled with immunoSEQ multiplex PCR; TCRdb holds only in-frame clones, not every one. The sample has fewer than 400,000 clones, 88% seen once; the top ten hold about 5%. The sequenced material came from PBMCs or T cells enriched from blood (not recorded which). The receptor was derived from a man aged 30 to 45 who had recovered from COVID-19.

DNA for the CDR3: TGTGCCAGCAGCCAAGATCAAGGGGGGACAGGATGGAACGAGCAGTACTTC. Translation gives CASSQDQGGTGWNEQYF. This rearrangement joins TRBV14 to TRBJ2-7, with TRBD1 matching over 8 bases. CDR1 and CDR2 from the germline V gene are SGHDN and FVKESK. J lost 5 bases, V lost 0 bases, and 12 bases had no gene match. The CDR3 loop spans 17 amino acids.